This entry lists 11 T cell receptor beta chains sequenced from one sample in a study of T cell responses to AZD1222 COVID-19 vaccine. TCRdb's copy holds only in-frame clones and misses some; the assay was immunoSEQ multiplex PCR. Of 90,000 to 95,000 clones listed, 88% are singletons. This sample comprised peripheral blood, obtained 28 days after the second AZD1222 dose. These receptors were obtained from an adult who received the AZD1222 COVID-19 vaccine.

This clone was detected a few times. This chain connects TRBV6-4 to TRBJ2-1; 7 positions match TRBD1. Germline assignment: CDR1 MRHNA and CDR2 SNTAGT. The V and J ends lost 2 bases and 4 bases, in that order; junction bases with no gene match: 5. The CDR3 loop spans 15 amino acids. The CDR3, as DNA: TGTGCCAGCAGTGACACGCCGGGACAGTACAATGAGCAGTTCTTC. Its translation is CASSDTPGQYNEQFF.

The chain combines TRBV5-6 with TRBJ1-3; D unclear. The length of the CDR3 is 18 residues. In germline, CDR1 is SGHDT, CDR2 YYEEEE. Trimming took 4 bases from V and 6 from J, leaving 26 bases between them. The chain's CDR3 is CASSIYYRGPIRENTIYF. The CDR3 DNA is TGTGCCAGCAGCATTTATTACCGAGGACCGATTCGGGAAAACACCATATATTTT.

V is TRBV11-2 and J is TRBJ2-3; perhaps TRBD2 as D (5 bases). Trimming pared 1 base from V and 6 bases from J, leaving 11 bases between. Looked up from germline, CDR1 is SGHAT and CDR2 is FQNNGV. CDR3 length equals 14 residues. CDR3: CASSLAGSADTQYF. The CDR3 DNA sequence: TGTGCCAGCAGCTTAGCGGGTAGCGCCGATACGCAGTATTTT.

This chain uses TRBV2 with TRBJ2-7; 7 bases match TRBD1. The CDR3 length is 16 residues. Per the germline V gene, CDR1 is SNHLY and CDR2 is FYNNEI. Germline trimming cut 2 bases from V and 0 bases from J; bases unmatched to any gene: 7. The CDR3 sequence is CASSEFLTGASYEQYF. The CDR3 DNA sequence: TGTGCCAGCAGTGAATTCCTTACAGGGGCCTCCTACGAGCAGTACTTC.

This chain connects TRBV6-5 to TRBJ2-3; D might be TRBD1 (6 bases). Germline V gene lookup returns CDR1 MNHEY and CDR2 SVGAGI. V gave up 8 bases and J gave up 1 base, with 10 bases separating them. The CDR3 covers 13 residues. CDR3 nucleotides: TGTGCCAGCGCTCGACAGGGCACAGATACGCAGTATTTT. Amino acid sequence: CASARQGTDTQYF.

V gene TRBV6-5 combines with J gene TRBJ1-2; possible D gene TRBD1, 5 bases. Trimming cost V 1 base and J 3 bases, with 15 bases left between them. The CDR3 is made up of 16 amino acids. CDR1 MNHEY and CDR2 SVGAGI come from the germline V gene. The chain's CDR3 is CASSYWQHGDHYGYTF. The CDR3 region has the DNA TGTGCCAGCAGTTACTGGCAGCATGGGGACCACTATGGCTACACCTTC.

The chain employs TRBV9 and TRBJ1-5; no reliable D call. The CDR3 length is 13 residues. Germline V gene sequence: CDR1 SGDLS, CDR2 YYNGEE. The V gene lost 0 bases and the J gene lost 9 bases, with 10 bases spanning the gap. The DNA of the CDR3 is TGTGCCAGCAGCGTAGTTTTACCTAGGCCCCAGCATTTT. Translated: CASSVVLPRPQHF.

The genes are TRBV30 and TRBJ1-6; 7 bases align to TRBD1. The V and J ends lost 2 bases and 10 bases, in that order; junction bases with no gene match: 8. Germline CDR1 is GTSNPN and CDR2 is SVGIG (reference sequence). The CDR3 runs to 14 residues. CDR3 amino acids: CAWSFEGAKSPLHF. The CDR3 DNA sequence: TGTGCCTGGAGTTTTGAGGGGGCAAAGTCACCCCTCCACTTT.

The CDR3 sequence is CASSGGTGGYQETQYF. The CDR3 DNA is TGCGCCAGCAGCGGCGGGACAGGGGGATACCAAGAGACCCAGTACTTC. The V and J genes are TRBV5-1 and TRBJ2-5; 11 bases are a match to TRBD1. There are 16 residues in the CDR3. Germline-derived CDR1 and CDR2 are SGHRS and YFSETQ. Losses at the gene ends were 4 bases for V and 0 bases for J; bases not matched to a gene: 5. Full variable domain (rest looked up from reference TRBV5-1 and TRBJ2-5): KAGVTQTPRYLIKTRGQQVTLSCSPISGHRSVSWYQQTPGQGLQFLFEYFSETQRNKGNFPGRFSGRQFSNSRSEMNVSTLELGDSALYLCASSGGTGGYQETQYFGPGTRLLVL.

In the case of this clone: At the DNA level, this CDR3 is encoded by other sequences in the same sample as well. The CDR3 sequence is CASSMGLEQFF. CDR3 coding DNA: TGTGCCAGTAGTATGGGACTAGAGCAGTTCTTC. The chain links TRBV19 to TRBJ2-1, with 7 bases that match TRBD2. The CDR3 extends over 11 amino acids. J lost 10 bases, V lost 3 bases, and 0 bases had no gene match. The germline V gene encodes CDR1 LNHDA and CDR2 SQIVND (reference sequence). The variable domain in full, completed from reference TRBV19 and TRBJ2-1, reads DGGITQSPKYLFRKEGQNVTLSCEQNLNHDAMYWYRQDPGQGLRLIYYSQIVNDFQKGDIAEGYSVSREKKESFPLTVTSAQKNPTAFYLCASSMGLEQFFGPGTRLTVL.

V gene TRBV9 combines with J gene TRBJ2-2, with D maybe TRBD1 (5 bases). V lost 0 bases and J lost 7, with 13 bases in between. The CDR3 extends over 15 amino acids. CDR1 and CDR2 from the germline V gene are SGDLS and YYNGEE. The CDR3 DNA is TGTGCCAGCAGCGTAGGTGGGGCTCAGGTCGGGGAGCTGTTTTTT. Its protein product is CASSVGGAQVGELFF.